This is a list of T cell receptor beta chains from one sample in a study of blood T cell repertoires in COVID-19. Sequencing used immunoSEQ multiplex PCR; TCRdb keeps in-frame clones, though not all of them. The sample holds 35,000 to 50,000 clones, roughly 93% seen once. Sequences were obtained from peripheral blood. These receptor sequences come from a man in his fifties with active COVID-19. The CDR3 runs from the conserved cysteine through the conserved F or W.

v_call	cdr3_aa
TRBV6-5	CASARGAGGGYTF
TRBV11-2	CASSRGQGPYEQYF
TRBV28	CASRSPGLAGVTDTQYF
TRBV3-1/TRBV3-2	CASSQQSTGGTEAFF
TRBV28	CASTPRGGHPQPQHF
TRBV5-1	CASSAQGAIDTQYF
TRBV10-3	CAISVAGSSYEQYF
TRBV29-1	CSVDPDRGPNEQFF
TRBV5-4	CSMSSYNEQFF
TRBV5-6	CASSSSGQGAYGYTF
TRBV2	CASSEAGQEAFF
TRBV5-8	CASSVQKMRTTEAFF
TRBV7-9	CASTSPTGFETQYF
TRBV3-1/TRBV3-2	CASSQESSGRYEQYF
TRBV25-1	CASRSQGMNEKLFF
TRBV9	CASSMTGKVGGNTIYF
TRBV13	CASSLQQGKTEAFF
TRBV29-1	CSVGAGETQYF
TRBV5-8	CASSLDGRVDTQYF
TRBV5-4	CASSTNTGELFF
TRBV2	CASRTGQRFTEAFF
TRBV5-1	CASYQGGQGGTDTQYF
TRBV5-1	CASTHSTGEDEQFF
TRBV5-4	CASSPGWQGALGYTF
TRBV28	CASSPRVIEAFF
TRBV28	CASSLAGVGADTQYF
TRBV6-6	CASGRSNSPLHF
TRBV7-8	CASSLESRANTEAFF
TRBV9	CASSVDVGTSGRDEQFF
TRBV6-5	CASSYRSVTDTQYF
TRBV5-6	CASIHRAGGPINEQFF
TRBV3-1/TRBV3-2	CASSLLRAGQQYF